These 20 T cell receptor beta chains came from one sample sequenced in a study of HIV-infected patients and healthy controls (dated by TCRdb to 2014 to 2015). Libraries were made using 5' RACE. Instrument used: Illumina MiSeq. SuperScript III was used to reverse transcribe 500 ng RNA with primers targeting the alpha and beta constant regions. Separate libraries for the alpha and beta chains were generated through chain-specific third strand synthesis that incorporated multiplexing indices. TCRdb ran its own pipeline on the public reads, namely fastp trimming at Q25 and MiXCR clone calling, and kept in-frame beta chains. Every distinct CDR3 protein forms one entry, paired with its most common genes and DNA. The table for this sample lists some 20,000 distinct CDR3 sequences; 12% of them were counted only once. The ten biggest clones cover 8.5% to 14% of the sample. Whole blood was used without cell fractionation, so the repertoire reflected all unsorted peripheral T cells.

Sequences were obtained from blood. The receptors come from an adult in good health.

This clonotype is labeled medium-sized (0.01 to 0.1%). The CDR3 loop is CASSPQADSYGYTF. The CDR3 region has the DNA TGTGCCAGCAGCCCCCAGGCAGATTCATATGGCTACACCTTC. This rearrangement joins TRBV7-2 to TRBJ1-2; D call uncertain. CDR1 is SGHTA and CDR2 is FQGNSA in the germline V gene. Trimming took off 5 bases at V and 5 bases at J, with 15 bases between the two ends. This CDR3 is 14 amino acids long.

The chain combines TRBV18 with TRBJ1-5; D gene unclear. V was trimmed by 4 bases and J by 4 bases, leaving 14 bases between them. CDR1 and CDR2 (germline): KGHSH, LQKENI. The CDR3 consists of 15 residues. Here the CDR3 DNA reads TGTGCCAGCTCACTATCCTCCGACCATAATCAGCCCCAGCATTTT. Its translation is CASSLSSDHNQPQHF.

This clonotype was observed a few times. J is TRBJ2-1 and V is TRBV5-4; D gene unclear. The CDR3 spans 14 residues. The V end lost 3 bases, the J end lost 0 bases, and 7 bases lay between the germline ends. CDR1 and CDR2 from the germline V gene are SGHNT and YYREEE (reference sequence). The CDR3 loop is CASSSDSSYNEQFF. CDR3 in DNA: TGTGCCAGCAGCTCAGATAGCTCCTACAATGAGCAGTTCTTC.

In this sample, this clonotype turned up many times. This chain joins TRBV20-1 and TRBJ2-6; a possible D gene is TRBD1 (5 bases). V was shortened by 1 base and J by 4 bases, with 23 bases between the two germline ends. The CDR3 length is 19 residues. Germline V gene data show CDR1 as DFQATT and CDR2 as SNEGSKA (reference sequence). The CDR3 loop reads CSARAGGALSGSGANVLTF. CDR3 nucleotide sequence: TGCAGTGCTAGAGCTGGTGGGGCCCTCTCTGGATCAGGGGCCAACGTCCTGACTTTC.

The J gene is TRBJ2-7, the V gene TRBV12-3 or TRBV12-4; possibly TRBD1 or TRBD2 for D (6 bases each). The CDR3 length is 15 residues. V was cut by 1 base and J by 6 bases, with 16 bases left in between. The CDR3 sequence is CASSLVTGAQVEQYF. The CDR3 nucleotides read TGTGCCAGCAGTTTAGTTACGGGGGCGCAGGTCGAGCAGTACTTC.

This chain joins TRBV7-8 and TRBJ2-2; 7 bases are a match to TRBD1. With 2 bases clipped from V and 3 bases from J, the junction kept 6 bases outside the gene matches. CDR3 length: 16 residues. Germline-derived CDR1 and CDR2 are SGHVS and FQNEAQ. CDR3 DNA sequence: TGTGCCAGCAGCTTAATCGCGACAGGGTACACCGGGGAGCTGTTTTTT. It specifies CASSLIATGYTGELFF.

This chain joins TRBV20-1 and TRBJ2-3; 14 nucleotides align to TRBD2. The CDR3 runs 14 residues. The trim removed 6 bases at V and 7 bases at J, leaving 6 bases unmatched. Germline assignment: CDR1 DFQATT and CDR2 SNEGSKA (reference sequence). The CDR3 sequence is CSAGLAGGANTQYF. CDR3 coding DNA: TGCAGTGCAGGACTAGCGGGGGGTGCCAATACGCAGTATTTT.

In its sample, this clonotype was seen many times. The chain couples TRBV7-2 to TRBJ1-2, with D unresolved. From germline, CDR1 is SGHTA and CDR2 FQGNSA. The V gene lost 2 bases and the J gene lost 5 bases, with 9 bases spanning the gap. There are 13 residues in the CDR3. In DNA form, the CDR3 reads TGTGCCAGCAGCTTACACGGCGGATATGGCTACACCTTC. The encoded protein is CASSLHGGYGYTF.

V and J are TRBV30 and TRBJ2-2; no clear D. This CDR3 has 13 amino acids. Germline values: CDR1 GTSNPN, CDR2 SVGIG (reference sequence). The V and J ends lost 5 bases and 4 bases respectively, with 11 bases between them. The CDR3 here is CAWFKRPTGELFF. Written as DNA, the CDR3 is TGTGCCTGGTTTAAACGTCCCACCGGGGAGCTGTTTTTT.

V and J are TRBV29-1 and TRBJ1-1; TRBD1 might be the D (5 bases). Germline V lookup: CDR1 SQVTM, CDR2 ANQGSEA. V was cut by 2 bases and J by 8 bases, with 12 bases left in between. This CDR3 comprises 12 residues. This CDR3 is CSVESEGAEAFF. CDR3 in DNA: TGCAGCGTTGAAAGTGAAGGGGCGGAAGCTTTCTTT.

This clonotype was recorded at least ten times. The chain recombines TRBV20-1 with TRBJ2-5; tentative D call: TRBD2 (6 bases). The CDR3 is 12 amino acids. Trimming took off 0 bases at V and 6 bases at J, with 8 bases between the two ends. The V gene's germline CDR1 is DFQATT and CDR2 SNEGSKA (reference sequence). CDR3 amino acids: CSARDGGKTQYF. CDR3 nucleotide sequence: TGCAGTGCTAGAGATGGGGGGAAGACCCAGTACTTC.

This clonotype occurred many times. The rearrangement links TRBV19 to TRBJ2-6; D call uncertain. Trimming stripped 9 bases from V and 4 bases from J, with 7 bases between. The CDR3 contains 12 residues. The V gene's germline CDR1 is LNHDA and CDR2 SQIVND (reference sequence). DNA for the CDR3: TGTGCCAGCCATTCGGGGGCCAACGTCCTGACTTTC. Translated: CASHSGANVLTF.

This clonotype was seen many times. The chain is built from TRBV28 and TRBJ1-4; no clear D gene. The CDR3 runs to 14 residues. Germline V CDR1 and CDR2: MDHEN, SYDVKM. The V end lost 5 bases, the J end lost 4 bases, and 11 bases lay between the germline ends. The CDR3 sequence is CASSVRPYNEKLFF. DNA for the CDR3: TGTGCCAGCAGTGTCCGGCCATATAATGAAAAACTGTTTTTT.

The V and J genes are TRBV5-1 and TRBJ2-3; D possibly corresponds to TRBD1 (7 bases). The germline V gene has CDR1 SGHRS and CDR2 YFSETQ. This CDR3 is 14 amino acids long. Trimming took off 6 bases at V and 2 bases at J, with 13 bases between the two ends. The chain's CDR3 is CASTRDSNTDTQYF. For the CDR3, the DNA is TGCGCCAGCACGCGGGACAGCAACACAGATACGCAGTATTTT.

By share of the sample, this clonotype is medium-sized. The CDR3: CASSPPLGTHGGYTF. In nucleotides, the CDR3 is TGTGCCAGCAGCCCCCCTCTTGGGACACATGGTGGCTACACCTTC. This sequence joins TRBV7-2 and TRBJ1-2, with D perhaps matching TRBD1 (6 bases). Between the trimmed V and J ends, which lost 5 bases and 7 bases, there was a span of 20 bases. The CDR3 spans 15 residues. Germline CDR1 SGHTA, CDR2 FQGNSA.

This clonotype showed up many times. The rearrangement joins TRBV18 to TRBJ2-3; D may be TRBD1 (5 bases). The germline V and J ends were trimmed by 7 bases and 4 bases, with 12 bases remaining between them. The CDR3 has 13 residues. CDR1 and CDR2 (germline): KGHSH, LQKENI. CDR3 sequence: CASFRQQADTQYF. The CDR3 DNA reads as TGTGCCAGCTTCCGACAGCAAGCAGATACGCAGTATTTT.

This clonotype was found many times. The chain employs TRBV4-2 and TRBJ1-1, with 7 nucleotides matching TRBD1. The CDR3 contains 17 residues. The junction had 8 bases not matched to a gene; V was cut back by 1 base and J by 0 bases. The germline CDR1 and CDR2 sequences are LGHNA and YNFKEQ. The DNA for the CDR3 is TGTGCCAGCAGCCAAGGGACAGGAGATAGAGTGAACACTGAAGCTTTCTTT. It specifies CASSQGTGDRVNTEAFF.

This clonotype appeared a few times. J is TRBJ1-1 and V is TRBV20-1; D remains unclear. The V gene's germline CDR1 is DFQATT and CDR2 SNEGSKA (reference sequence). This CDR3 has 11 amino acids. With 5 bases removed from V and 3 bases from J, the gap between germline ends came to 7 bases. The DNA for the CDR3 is TGCAGTGCTCCCACGGACACTGAAGCTTTCTTT. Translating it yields CSAPTDTEAFF.

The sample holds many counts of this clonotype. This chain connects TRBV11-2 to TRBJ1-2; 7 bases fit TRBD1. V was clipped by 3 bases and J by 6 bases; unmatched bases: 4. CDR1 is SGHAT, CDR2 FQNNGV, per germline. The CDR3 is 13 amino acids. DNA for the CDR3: TGTGCCAGCAGCTTGACAGGGTCGGATGGCTACACCTTC. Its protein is CASSLTGSDGYTF.

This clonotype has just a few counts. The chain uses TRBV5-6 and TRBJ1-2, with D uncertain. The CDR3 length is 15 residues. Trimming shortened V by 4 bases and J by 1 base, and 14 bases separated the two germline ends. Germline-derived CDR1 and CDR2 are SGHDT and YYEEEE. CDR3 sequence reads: CASSPNGGVNYGYTF. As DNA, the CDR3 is TGTGCCAGCAGCCCCAACGGAGGAGTTAACTATGGCTACACCTTC.